This T cell receptor (beta chain) was identified in a study of blood T cell repertoires in COVID-19. In the study overall: T cells, B-cell-depleted T cells, or PBMCs provided the cDNA or gDNA that served as material.

Cohort allocation depended upon clinical history that participants reported. Here immunoSEQ multiplex PCR was the method, and the copy in TCRdb shows in-frame clones only, minus some. The sample includes approximately 170,000 clones, 83% of them seen just once. Germline V gives CDR1 SGHRS, CDR2 YFSETQ. The V end was cut by 0 bases, the J end by 2 bases, with 6 bases between. The CDR3 is made up of 14 amino acids. The sequencing input was PBMCs or T cells enriched from blood (not recorded which). The chain links TRBV5-1 to TRBJ1-5; D is perhaps TRBD1 (5 bases). This sequence originates from a woman in her 50s who had recovered from COVID-19. CDR3 sequence: CASSLGGGNQPQHF. DNA of the CDR3: TGCGCCAGCAGCTTGGGGGGGGGCAATCAGCCCCAGCATTTT.